What follows are 32 T cell receptor beta chains derived from one specimen sequenced in a study of cytomegalovirus exposure and HLA in healthy donors. Both 60 Vbeta primers and 13 Jbeta primers went into the PCR. Assay: immunoSEQ multiplex PCR; the TCRdb copy retains only in-frame clones and omits some. The sample has over 100,000 clones. Material: PBMCs. All receptors derive from a man younger than 40 in good health and CMV-seronegative.

The CDR3 is CASSLFGAGWSYEQYF. For the CDR3, the DNA is TGTGCCAGCAGTTTATTCGGAGCGGGGTGGTCCTACGAGCAGTACTTC. This chain connects TRBV28 to TRBJ2-7, with 7 nucleotides matching TRBD2. Germline loops: CDR1 MDHEN, CDR2 SYDVKM. The CDR3 is 16 amino acids. With 1 base clipped from V and 1 base from J, the junction kept 7 bases outside the gene matches. The whole variable domain, filled in from reference TRBV28 and TRBJ2-7, reads DVKVTQSSRYLVKRTGEKVFLECVQDMDHENMFWYRQDPGLGLRLIYFSYDVKMKEKGDIPEGYSVSREKKERFSLILESASTNQTSMYLCASSLFGAGWSYEQYFGPGTRLTVT.

The chain links TRBV29-1 to TRBJ1-1; D may be TRBD1 (6 bases). Germline-derived CDR1 and CDR2 are SQVTM and ANQGSEA. V was trimmed by 7 bases and J by 5 bases, leaving 14 bases between them. CDR3 size: 12 residues. CDR3 nucleotide sequence: TGCAGCGCCCTGACAGGTGGAACTGAAGCTTTCTTT. Translated, it gives CSALTGGTEAFF.

This chain joins TRBV7-2 and TRBJ2-3; 8 bases line up with TRBD2. Germline CDR1 is SGHTA and CDR2 is FQGNSA. Trimming cost V 5 bases and J 6 bases; bases outside gene matches: 13. The CDR3 loop spans 16 amino acids. The CDR3 DNA reads TGTGCCAGCAGCCCCCGCTCAGCGGGGGCCCGGGATACGCAGTATTTT. It yields the protein CASSPRSAGARDTQYF.

CDR3 DNA sequence: TGCGCCAGCAGCTTAGGGGGCCTTGATTCACCCCTCCACTTT. It yields the protein CASSLGGLDSPLHF. V gene TRBV5-1 combines with J gene TRBJ1-6; TRBD1 matches at 7 bases. With 2 bases clipped from V and 8 bases from J, the junction kept 4 bases outside the gene matches. Germline V gene sequence: CDR1 SGHRS, CDR2 YFSETQ. CDR3 length: 14 amino acids.

V is TRBV10-2 and J is TRBJ2-2, with D unclear. The CDR3 sequence is 15 residues long. V lost 6 bases to trimming and J lost 5 bases, with 16 bases between them. The V gene's germline CDR1 is WSHSY and CDR2 SAAADI. The CDR3 spells CASRVTTLDTGELFF. The CDR3 coding sequence is TGCGCCAGCAGGGTCACTACCCTTGATACCGGGGAGCTGTTTTTT.

The genes are TRBV2 and TRBJ2-7, with D possibly being TRBD1 (5 bases). Germline V gives CDR1 SNHLY, CDR2 FYNNEI. V lost 8 bases, J lost 6 bases, and 17 bases lay in between. CDR3 size: 13 residues. CDR3 sequence reads: CASLPLTGSEQYF. CDR3 nucleotide sequence: TGTGCCAGCCTCCCGCTTACAGGCTCCGAGCAGTACTTC. The variable domain in full, with the rest retrieved from reference TRBV2 and TRBJ2-7, is EPEVTQTPSHQVTQMGQEVILRCVPISNHLYFYWYRQILGQKVEFLVSFYNNEISEKSEIFDDQFSVERPDGSNFTLKIRSTKLEDSAMYFCASLPLTGSEQYFGPGTRLTVT.

The rearrangement links TRBV5-1 to TRBJ1-1, with 8 bases identical to TRBD1. This CDR3 spans 15 amino acids. CDR1 is SGHRS, CDR2 YFSETQ, per germline. Trimming cost V 4 bases and J 4 bases; bases outside gene matches: 9. CDR3 sequence: CASSIGQGGGTEAFF. The CDR3, as DNA: TGCGCCAGCAGCATCGGACAGGGCGGTGGCACTGAAGCTTTCTTT.

The rearrangement joins TRBV9 to TRBJ2-5; 9 bases match TRBD1. The CDR3 consists of 16 residues. CDR1 is SGDLS, CDR2 YYNGEE, per germline. J was trimmed by 5 bases and V by 4 bases; bases with no gene match: 12. In nucleotides, the CDR3 is TGTGCCAGCAGCTCCCAGGACAGGGGAAGGAGGGAGACCCAGTACTTC. This translates into CASSSQDRGRRETQYF.

The genes are TRBV2 and TRBJ1-2; TRBD1 is a possible D gene (6 bases). V was trimmed by 6 bases and J by 4 bases, leaving 18 bases between them. Per germline, CDR1 SNHLY and CDR2 FYNNEI. The CDR3 spans 15 residues. CDR3 residues: CASRKPWGRGYGYTF. The CDR3 DNA sequence: TGTGCCAGCAGGAAGCCTTGGGGGCGAGGCTATGGCTACACCTTC.

The chain uses TRBV27 and TRBJ1-2; 8 bases are shared with TRBD1. V shed 5 bases, J shed 8 bases, and the junction held 10 bases outside the gene matches. Per the germline V gene, CDR1 is MNHEY and CDR2 is SMNVEV (reference sequence). The CDR3 totals 14 residues. CDR3: CASSPGQGREGYTF. The CDR3 bases are TGTGCCAGCAGTCCCGGACAGGGAAGAGAGGGCTACACCTTC.

The rearrangement joins TRBV5-4 to TRBJ2-3, with a weak D call TRBD2 (6 bases). V was trimmed by 4 bases and J by 3 bases, leaving 15 bases between them. CDR1 and CDR2 from the germline V gene are SGHNT and YYREEE (reference sequence). This CDR3 is 15 amino acids long. Written as DNA, the CDR3 is TGTGCCAGCAGCCGCGATTGGGAGGTTACAGATACGCAGTATTTT. Encoded protein: CASSRDWEVTDTQYF. The whole variable domain, remainder taken from reference TRBV5-4 and TRBJ2-3, is ETGVTQSPTHLIKTRGQQVTLRCSSQSGHNTVSWYQQALGQGPQFIFQYYREEENGRGNFPPRFSGLQFPNYSSELNVNALELDDSALYLCASSRDWEVTDTQYFGPGTRLTVL.

The V gene is TRBV6-6, the J gene TRBJ1-5; D remains unclear. With 5 bases removed from V and 11 bases from J, the gap between germline ends came to 16 bases. CDR1 is MNHNY, CDR2 SVGAGI, per germline (reference sequence). The CDR3 runs 13 residues. The CDR3 sequence is CASSTDRPGTQHF. The CDR3 DNA reads as TGTGCCAGCAGTACCGATAGGCCCGGGACCCAGCATTTT.

This sequence joins TRBV5-1 and TRBJ2-3; 16 bases are a match to TRBD2. The CDR3 covers 14 residues. Trimming removed 6 bases from V and 10 bases from J; junction bases left unmatched: 5. The V gene's germline CDR1 is SGHRS and CDR2 YFSETQ. The CDR3 nucleotides read TGCGCCAGCACCCCGGGGACTAGCGGGGGGGCGCAGTATTTT. This sequence encodes CASTPGTSGGAQYF.

J is TRBJ1-4 and V is TRBV11-3; D might be TRBD1 (5 bases). This CDR3 contains 16 residues. Germline CDR1 reads SGHNT; CDR2 reads YENEEA. V dropped 4 bases and J dropped 5 bases, with 17 bases sitting between them. The chain's CDR3 is CASSSDLRQTNEKLFF. In DNA form, the CDR3 reads TGTGCCAGCAGCTCCGATCTCAGACAGACAAATGAAAAACTGTTTTTT. Using reference TRBV11-3 and TRBJ1-4 for the parts outside the CDR3, the full variable domain is EAGVVQSPRYKIIEKKQPVAFWCNPISGHNTLYWYLQNLGQGPELLIRYENEEAVDDSQLPKDRFSAERLKGVDSTLKIQPAELGDSAVYLCASSSDLRQTNEKLFFGSGTQLSVL.

V gene TRBV29-1 combines with J gene TRBJ2-5, with D maybe TRBD1 (5 bases). Germline V gives CDR1 SQVTM, CDR2 ANQGSEA. Trimming pared 8 bases from V and 5 bases from J, leaving 18 bases between. This CDR3 is 13 amino acids long. The CDR3 here is CSTRGGAGETQYF. CDR3 nucleotides: TGCAGCACCAGAGGTGGGGCAGGGGAGACCCAGTACTTC.

This sequence joins TRBV30 and TRBJ2-5; D might be TRBD2 (7 bases). This CDR3 region has 14 residues. Trimming shortened V by 7 bases and J by 5 bases, and 20 bases separated the two germline ends. In germline, CDR1 is GTSNPN, CDR2 SVGIG (reference sequence). Written as DNA, the CDR3 is TGTGCCTATAGTAGGTGGGGGGGCCGGGAGACCCAGTACTTC. Amino acid sequence: CAYSRWGGRETQYF.

As regards this clone: Additional DNA sequences in this sample encode the identical CDR3. The V and J genes are TRBV18 and TRBJ2-7, with TRBD2 identical over 9 bases. J was trimmed by 4 bases and V by 2 bases; bases with no gene match: 6. The CDR3 totals 15 residues. Germline V gene sequence: CDR1 KGHSH, CDR2 LQKENI. The CDR3 reads CASSPGSGGPYEQYF. DNA of the CDR3: TGTGCCAGCTCACCAGGTAGCGGGGGACCTTACGAGCAGTACTTC.

The genes are TRBV4-2 and TRBJ2-5, with 10 bases fitting TRBD2. CDR3 size: 18 residues. The ends lost 1 base at V and 4 bases at J; junction bases unmatched: 12. Germline V gene lookup returns CDR1 LGHNA and CDR2 YNFKEQ. For the CDR3, the DNA is TGTGCCAGCAGCCAAGGAGCGGGGGGGCAGGGGGGAGGAGAGACCCAGTACTTC. It specifies CASSQGAGGQGGGETQYF.

The J gene is TRBJ1-5, the V gene TRBV4-1, with D uncertain. This CDR3 region has 15 residues. The V gene's germline CDR1 is MGHRA and CDR2 YSYEKL. V gave up 4 bases and J gave up 0 bases, with 10 bases separating them. In nucleotides, the CDR3 is TGCGCCAGCAGCCGTGGAGACGTTAGCAATCAGCCCCAGCATTTT. Translation gives CASSRGDVSNQPQHF.

Of note for this clone: Mismatch with germline at one junction end may stem from a read error. This chain joins TRBV6-5 and TRBJ1-4; maybe TRBD1 (6 bases). The germline CDR1 and CDR2 sequences are MNHEY and SVGAGI. The CDR3 spans 14 residues. DNA for the CDR3: TGTGCCAGCACTTACCGGGGGGCAGGTGAAAAACTGTTTTTT. Protein product: CASTYRGAGEKLFF.

The chain uses TRBV9 and TRBJ1-6; no reliable D call. The CDR3 has 14 amino acids. V lost 3 bases to trimming and J lost 9 bases, with 13 bases between them. The germline V gene encodes CDR1 SGDLS and CDR2 YYNGEE. CDR3 coding DNA: TGTGCCAGCAGCGCCCTAGGAACGAGTTCACCCCTCCACTTT. Translation: CASSALGTSSPLHF.

The chain employs TRBV7-2 and TRBJ1-4, with 8 bases matching TRBD1. Germline CDR1 and CDR2: SGHTA and FQGNSA. CDR3 length: 14 residues. J lost 5 bases, V lost 3 bases, and 2 bases had no gene match. CDR3 region: CASSFNRGNEKLFF. The DNA of the CDR3 is TGTGCCAGCAGCTTCAACAGGGGGAATGAAAAACTGTTTTTT.

V usage is TRBV18 and J usage is TRBJ1-2; 11 nucleotides agree with TRBD1. Germline V gives CDR1 KGHSH, CDR2 LQKENI. The junction had 6 bases not matched to a gene; V was cut back by 5 bases and J by 7 bases. This CDR3 has 14 amino acids. CDR3 nucleotides: TGTGCCAGCTCATCGGACAGGGGGCTGAGTGGCTACACCTTC. Its protein product is CASSSDRGLSGYTF.

This sequence joins TRBV5-6 and TRBJ1-2; D is unclear. The germline V and J ends were trimmed by 0 bases and 5 bases, with 17 bases remaining between them. Germline V gene sequence: CDR1 SGHDT, CDR2 YYEEEE. The CDR3 loop spans 16 amino acids. CDR3 residues: CASSLAAGTTAYGYTF. The CDR3 DNA sequence: TGTGCCAGCAGCTTGGCCGCGGGCACTACAGCTTATGGCTACACCTTC.

The gene calls are TRBV7-9 and TRBJ1-2, with 10 bases identical to TRBD1. This CDR3 comprises 14 residues. With 3 bases clipped from V and 6 bases from J, the junction kept 4 bases outside the gene matches. Germline loops: CDR1 SEHNR, CDR2 FQNEAQ (reference sequence). The CDR3 spells CASSLGTGDHGYTF. CDR3 in DNA: TGTGCCAGCAGCTTGGGGACAGGGGATCATGGCTACACCTTC.

The gene calls are TRBV5-6 and TRBJ2-5, with 12 bases aligning to TRBD2. CDR1 and CDR2 from the germline V gene are SGHDT and YYEEEE. This CDR3 spans 19 amino acids. J gave up 4 bases and V 0 bases, and 13 bases lay outside the gene matches. CDR3 residues: CASSLGTASGGGLAETQYF. CDR3 nucleotide sequence: TGTGCCAGCAGCTTGGGTACGGCTAGCGGGGGGGGCCTCGCAGAGACCCAGTACTTC.

The genes are TRBV5-6 and TRBJ2-3; tentatively, D is TRBD1 (5 bases). CDR1 and CDR2 from the germline V gene are SGHDT and YYEEEE. V was trimmed by 5 bases and J by 5 bases, leaving 15 bases between them. This CDR3 spans 14 amino acids. CDR3 sequence: CASRLQGREDTQYF. CDR3 coding DNA: TGTGCCAGCAGGCTTCAGGGCAGGGAAGATACGCAGTATTTT.

This chain links TRBV5-1 with TRBJ2-1; unclear D gene. Germline V CDR1 and CDR2: SGHRS, YFSETQ. Between the trimmed V and J ends, which lost 4 bases and 0 bases, there was a span of 5 bases. The CDR3 consists of 13 residues. The CDR3 spells CASSPGSYNEQFF. The CDR3 DNA is TGCGCCAGCAGCCCAGGCTCCTACAATGAGCAGTTCTTC.

The chain employs TRBV7-6 and TRBJ2-7; TRBD1 matches 9 bases. The CDR3 is 14 amino acids. CDR1 and CDR2 from the germline V gene are SGHVS and FNYEAQ. V was pared by 5 bases and J by 6 bases, with 8 bases of the junction left unmatched. CDR3: CASSGRDRVFEQYF. In nucleotides, the CDR3 is TGTGCCAGCAGCGGCCGGGACAGGGTTTTCGAGCAGTACTTC.

The V call is TRBV6-6, the J call TRBJ2-5; maybe TRBD2 (6 bases). Per the germline V gene, CDR1 is MNHNY and CDR2 is SVGAGI (reference sequence). V dropped 6 bases and J dropped 1 base, with 18 bases sitting between them. The CDR3 has 16 amino acids. The CDR3 spells CASSLGGRRSQETQYF. CDR3 nucleotides: TGTGCCAGCAGCCTCGGGGGAAGGAGGTCCCAAGAGACCCAGTACTTC.

This CDR3 is CASSQNRGNEQFF. As DNA, the CDR3 is TGTGCCAGCAGTCAGAACCGGGGTAATGAGCAGTTCTTC. This chain uses TRBV6-4 with TRBJ2-1, with a weak D call TRBD2 (5 bases). This CDR3 contains 13 residues. V shed 5 bases and J shed 7 bases, with 12 bases lying between them. CDR1 and CDR2 (germline): MRHNA, SNTAGT.

Regarding this clone: The CDR3 end shows no conserved phenylalanine or tryptophan, and so a read error is likely. It is unclear where the CDR3 begins or ends on the DNA, so no DNA is shown, and the CDR3 is as TCRdb lists it. This sequence joins TRBV7-9 and TRBJ1-4; TRBD1 reflects the table's D call only, with no check against the DNA. The CDR3 adds up to 9 amino acids, both ends counted. Germline-derived CDR1 and CDR2 are SEHNR and FQNEAQ (reference sequence). CDR3 residues: CASSPDSLT.